This T cell receptor beta chain is drawn from a study of blood T cell repertoires in COVID-19. The CDR3 covers 15 residues. Germline CDR1 and CDR2: SGHRS and YFSETQ. Unmatched junction bases numbered 8, after V lost 2 bases and J lost 6 bases. Generated by immunoSEQ multiplex PCR, the TCRdb table keeps only in-frame clones and is missing some. The table has approximately 170,000 clones, roughly nine tenths seen once; the top ten hold roughly 4%. The chain is built from TRBV5-1 and TRBJ2-3; 8 nucleotides align to TRBD2. This clonotype originated in a woman between 65 and 79 years old with acute or convalescent COVID-19. The sample was peripheral blood. The CDR3 loop is CASSLSSGGWDTQYF. The CDR3 DNA sequence: TGCGCCAGCAGCTTATCGAGCGGGGGATGGGATACGCAGTATTTT. Full variable domain (outside the CDR3, taken from reference TRBV5-1 and TRBJ2-3): KAGVTQTPRYLIKTRGQQVTLSCSPISGHRSVSWYQQTPGQGLQFLFEYFSETQRNKGNFPGRFSGRQFSNSRSEMNVSTLELGDSALYLCASSLSSGGWDTQYFGPGTRLTVL.